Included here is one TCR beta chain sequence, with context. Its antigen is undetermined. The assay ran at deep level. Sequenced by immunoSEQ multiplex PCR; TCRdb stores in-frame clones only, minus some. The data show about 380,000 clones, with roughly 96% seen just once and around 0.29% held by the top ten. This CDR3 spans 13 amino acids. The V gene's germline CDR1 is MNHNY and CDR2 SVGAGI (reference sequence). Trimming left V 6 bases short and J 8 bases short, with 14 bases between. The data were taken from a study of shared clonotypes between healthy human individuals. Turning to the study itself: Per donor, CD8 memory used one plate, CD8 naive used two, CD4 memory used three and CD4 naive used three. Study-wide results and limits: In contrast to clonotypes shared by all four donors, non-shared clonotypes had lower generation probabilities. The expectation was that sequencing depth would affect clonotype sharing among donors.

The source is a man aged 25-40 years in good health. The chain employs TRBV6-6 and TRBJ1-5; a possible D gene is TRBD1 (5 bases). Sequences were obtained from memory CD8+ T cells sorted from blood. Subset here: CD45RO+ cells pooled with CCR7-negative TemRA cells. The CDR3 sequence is CASSPDNYEPQHF. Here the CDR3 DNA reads TGTGCCAGCAGCCCGGACAATTATGAGCCCCAGCATTTT.